A selection of T cell receptor beta chains follows, all from one sample in a study of T cells after yellow fever vaccination. MiXCR was run by TCRdb on the 5' RACE reads, yielding one entry per CDR3 protein. The sample includes roughly 110,000 distinct CDR3 sequences, roughly 8.9% of them seen just once. Sequenced material: CD8+ T cells sorted from PBMCs, taken 45 days after the yellow fever booster vaccination. Receptor source: a man in his thirties or forties who received the YFV17D yellow fever vaccine. CDR3s leave out the opening cysteine and the closing phenylalanine or tryptophan. The size of a clone is reported for some rows only, either as once, few or many, or as a class for expanded clones.

J gene,V gene,CDR3 length,clone size,CDR3 protein
TRBJ2-2,TRBV10-3,12,many,AIGGGTNTGELF
TRBJ2-1,TRBV27,12,many,ASSLSNEFNEQF
TRBJ2-7,TRBV7-8,12,few,ASSLEIGNYEQY
TRBJ2-1,TRBV21-1,13,-,ASSKADRGCNEQF
TRBJ1-1,TRBV14,11,-,ASSALSEHEAF
TRBJ2-7,TRBV30,12,few,AWIDNGGPDEQY
TRBJ2-1,TRBV5-6,12,many,ASSLFLGNPEQF
TRBJ2-1,TRBV12-3/TRBV12-4,12,many,ASSLSTSSNEQF
TRBJ2-6,TRBV12-3/TRBV12-4,13,many,ASSGGPTGANVLT
TRBJ2-3,TRBV9,12,many,ASSVGQSTDTQY
TRBJ2-5,TRBV4-2,9,many,ASSQRETQY
TRBJ2-7,TRBV7-9,14,few,ASSLAITGGPYEQY
TRBJ2-7,TRBV6-2/TRBV6-3,9,many,ASSDSYEQY
TRBJ2-2,TRBV21-1,13,many,ASSNETANTGELF
TRBJ2-7,TRBV5-1,15,many,ASSFAPGDHPSYEQY
TRBJ2-1,TRBV6-1,13,-,ASSVGFSSYNEQF
TRBJ2-1,TRBV3-1,13,few,ASSQEMDRTNEQF
TRBJ2-7,TRBV7-2,11,many,ASSPTGSYEQY
TRBJ2-2,TRBV21-1,15,-,ASSKSALAGATGELF
TRBJ2-7,TRBV20-1,11,-,SASLPLAYEQY
TRBJ2-3,TRBV5-5,13,many,ASSLGQGAGDTQY
TRBJ2-1,TRBV4-3,11,-,ASSLNRYDEQF
TRBJ2-5,TRBV20-1,10,-,SARDPIETQY
TRBJ2-3,TRBV7-8,14,many,ASSLTASDSTDTQY
TRBJ2-7,TRBV5-4,14,few,ASSLVTGLGVYEQY
TRBJ2-1,TRBV9,18,many,ASSPGLAGGLLIAYNEQF
TRBJ2-7,TRBV18,12,many,ASSPPDRVGEQY
TRBJ2-5,TRBV5-5,10,many,ASSLVEETQY
TRBJ1-1,TRBV27,14,many,ASSLSYRGKAETAF
TRBJ2-1,TRBV29-1,13,-,SVVRGLAEHNEQF
TRBJ2-5,TRBV7-9,15,-,ASSSGTSGMPAETQY
TRBJ2-2,TRBV14,11,many,ASSQVGGGELF
TRBJ2-7,TRBV28,12,many,ASSFTGGTYEQY
TRBJ1-5,TRBV12-3/TRBV12-4,13,many,ASSFSGTLDQPQH
TRBJ2-1,TRBV5-1,12,few,ASSFGLVGDEQF
TRBJ2-2,TRBV3-1,14,many,ASSLRTGSNTGELF
TRBJ2-3,TRBV4-1,11,many,ASSPFKADTQY
TRBJ2-1,TRBV9,13,-,ASSVEGGSYNEQF
TRBJ2-7,TRBV5-4,17,many,ASSFRGGGNSGSPYEQY
TRBJ2-1,TRBV6-5,14,many,ASSYSRAGANNEQF
TRBJ2-1,TRBV19,13,many,ASNPSGTAYNEQF
TRBJ2-3,TRBV15,13,many,ATSSQTSSTDTQY
TRBJ2-7,TRBV7-8,13,-,ASSLAQRSSYEQY
TRBJ1-2,TRBV15,12,many,ATSRADRAYGYT
TRBJ2-1,TRBV7-9,13,many,ASSLGWANVDEQF
TRBJ2-2,TRBV29-1,9,few,SVENTGELF
TRBJ2-5,TRBV6-6,10,many,ASLQDQETQY
TRBJ2-5,TRBV6-1,14,-,ASSDRTGALGETQY
TRBJ2-1,TRBV27,13,many,ASSYVGRGRGEQF
TRBJ2-3,TRBV24-1,15,many,ATSEPGTSGHTDTQY
TRBJ2-3,TRBV20-1,12,many,SARSNWATDTQY
TRBJ1-2,TRBV20-1,12,-,SARDPRGNYGYT